The clone carrying this T cell receptor (beta chain) was seen only a few times. No antigen is known for it. The record originates from a study of identical twins. This CDR3 has 14 amino acids. The ends were cut back, 4 bases at V and 3 bases at J, with 13 bases in the middle. Germline CDR1 is SGHTA and CDR2 is FQGNSA. Findings of the study overall: These conclusions were based on statistical analysis (cross-sectional, not following the same donors). Carriage of fewer insertions was seen in abundant cord blood beta clonotypes, whereas memory repertoires showed none.

It was template switching that added a universal primer site, and there were unique molecular identifiers on the cDNA. In TCRdb, the 5' RACE reads were re-called with MiXCR into one record per CDR3 protein. The table has hundreds of thousands of distinct CDR3 sequences, over 20% seen once. This sample was also put to use in a study of T cells expressing NK-cell markers. As reported in that work: One of the eight sequenced donors was seronegative, whereas the other seven were HCMV-seropositive.

This receptor was identified in a woman under 30 in good health. The rearrangement joins TRBV7-2 to TRBJ2-7, with D possibly being TRBD1 or TRBD2 (5 bases each). The specimen was PBMCs. CDR3 DNA sequence: TGTGCCAGCAGCTCGGGACCCTACGGCTACGAGCAGTACTTC. Translation gives CASSSGPYGYEQYF.